Listed here are 11 T cell receptor beta chains from one sample, sequenced in a study of blood T cell repertoires in COVID-19. Produced via immunoSEQ multiplex PCR; TCRdb's table is partial and in-frame only. The repertoire holds 250,000 to 300,000 clones, 75% to 90% seen once, with 4.6% in the top ten. Sequenced: peripheral blood. All receptors derive from a man aged 60 to 75 who had recovered from COVID-19.

This clone turned up a few times. The junction departs from the called germline gene at one end, perhaps through a read error. V gene TRBV30 combines with J gene TRBJ2-7; D ambiguous. Germline CDR1 GTSNPN, CDR2 SVGIG (reference sequence). The CDR3 sequence is 9 residues long. CDR3: CAWSARQDF. CDR3 coding DNA: TGTGCCTGGAGTGCCCGTCAGGACTTC.

V is TRBV5-6 and J is TRBJ2-3; a weak D match, TRBD2 (7 bases). CDR3 size: 17 residues. V gave up 1 base and J gave up 0 bases, with 15 bases separating them. In germline, CDR1 is SGHDT, CDR2 YYEEEE. The chain's CDR3 is CASSLLSGGLSTDTQYF. DNA for the CDR3: TGTGCCAGCAGCTTGCTGTCGGGGGGCTTAAGCACAGATACGCAGTATTTT.

The rearrangement uses TRBV5-1 and TRBJ2-7; maybe TRBD1 (6 bases). V shed 4 bases and J shed 5 bases, with 13 bases lying between them. From germline, CDR1 is SGHRS and CDR2 YFSETQ. The CDR3 length is 13 residues. Written as DNA, the CDR3 is TGCGCCAGCAGCCTACAGGGTCGAGACGAGCAGTACTTC. As protein: CASSLQGRDEQYF. Combining the CDR3 with reference TRBV5-1 and TRBJ2-7 gives the whole variable domain KAGVTQTPRYLIKTRGQQVTLSCSPISGHRSVSWYQQTPGQGLQFLFEYFSETQRNKGNFPGRFSGRQFSNSRSEMNVSTLELGDSALYLCASSLQGRDEQYFGPGTRLTVT.

This sequence joins TRBV5-8 and TRBJ1-1; tentative D call: TRBD1 (6 bases). Germline CDR1 reads SGHTS; CDR2 reads YDEGEE. The CDR3 has 16 amino acids. The V end lost 3 bases, the J end lost 1 base, and 16 bases lay between the germline ends. CDR3 protein: CASSSAGGLRNTEAFF. The DNA for the CDR3 is TGTGCCAGCAGCTCGGCTGGGGGCCTCCGGAACACTGAAGCTTTCTTT.

Concerning this clone itself: This sample includes further DNA sequences coding for the same CDR3. This chain uses TRBV5-4 with TRBJ1-5, with 7 bases aligning to TRBD1. The CDR3 runs 14 residues. CDR1 is SGHNT, CDR2 YYREEE, per germline (reference sequence). Unmatched junction bases numbered 3, after V lost 0 bases and J lost 6 bases. CDR3 nucleotide sequence: TGTGCCAGCAGCTTGGGAGGGGGCGGTCAGCCCCAGCATTTT. It yields the protein CASSLGGGGQPQHF.

This clone was detected only once. The genes are TRBV5-5 and TRBJ2-1; 16 bases fit TRBD2. With 2 bases clipped from V and 0 bases from J, the junction kept 5 bases outside the gene matches. The CDR3 length is 19 residues. In germline, CDR1 is SGHKS, CDR2 YYEKEE (reference sequence). DNA of the CDR3: TGTGCCAGCAGCTTCCTTGGGACTAGCGGGGGGGGCTCCTACAATGAGCAGTTCTTC. This codes for CASSFLGTSGGGSYNEQFF.

Here the CDR3 DNA reads TGTGCCAGCAGCTTGACTAGCGGGAGGTACAATGAGCAGTTCTTC. Protein sequence: CASSLTSGRYNEQFF. The rearrangement uses TRBV5-5 and TRBJ2-1; TRBD2 matches at 12 bases. Per the germline V gene, CDR1 is SGHKS and CDR2 is YYEKEE (reference sequence). The CDR3 extends over 15 amino acids. V was clipped by 1 base and J by 4 bases; unmatched bases: 0.

This chain uses TRBV30 with TRBJ2-7; TRBD2 matches at 11 bases. The V gene end was trimmed by 2 bases and the J gene end by 6 bases; junction bases not matched to a gene: 12. Looked up from germline, CDR1 is GTSNPN and CDR2 is SVGIG (reference sequence). The CDR3 sequence is 16 residues long. Written as DNA, the CDR3 is TGTGCCTGGAGTACACGCCGGGGGCTAGCGGGAGGCGAGCAGTACTTC. The encoded protein is CAWSTRRGLAGGEQYF.

The genes are TRBV14 and TRBJ1-1; TRBD1 aligns across 8 bases. The CDR3 totals 14 residues. CDR1 and CDR2 (germline): SGHDN, FVKESK. Trimming took 4 bases from V and 6 from J; bases not matched to a gene: 7. DNA for the CDR3: TGTGCCAGCAGCCGTCGGACAGGGAGTGCTGAAGCTTTCTTT. It encodes CASSRRTGSAEAFF.

The chain uses TRBV5-4 and TRBJ2-6; the match to TRBD1 covers 7 bases. CDR3 length equals 19 residues. The ends lost 0 bases at V and 0 bases at J; junction bases unmatched: 9. CDR1 is SGHNT, CDR2 YYREEE, per germline (reference sequence). The CDR3 coding sequence is TGTGCCAGCAGCTTGGGTCCCGGGACAGCGGCCTCTGGGGCCAACGTCCTGACTTTC. Protein sequence: CASSLGPGTAASGANVLTF.

The chain carries TRBV6-1 and TRBJ1-2, with TRBD1 matching over 8 bases. The junction had 4 bases not matched to a gene; V was cut back by 3 bases and J by 4 bases. Germline V gene lookup returns CDR1 MNHNS and CDR2 SASEGT. The CDR3 has 14 amino acids. CDR3 region: CASSDTGGRYGYTF. The CDR3 DNA reads TGTGCCAGCAGTGACACAGGGGGTCGCTATGGCTACACCTTC.